This T cell receptor beta chain came from a study of T cell responses to AZD1222 COVID-19 vaccine. Findings and caveats of the study: Two AZD1222 administrations were followed by greater Spike-specific TCR breadth and depth. Seropositive at baseline were only a handful of AZD1222 recipients. Nearly half of the spike-specific TCRs reportedly recognize variant regions that carry no mutations. White British ancestry dominated among donors, who included more females, and clonal diversity was possibly underestimated.

The CDR3 runs 15 residues. With 2 bases removed from V and 0 bases from J, the gap between germline ends came to 8 bases. In germline, CDR1 is LNHDA, CDR2 SQIVND (reference sequence). As concerns this clone: What it recognizes is unknown.

TCRdb's copy holds only in-frame clones and misses some; the assay was immunoSEQ multiplex PCR. The sample lists 86,000 or so clones; about 86% were seen once. Sequencing was performed on peripheral blood, taken 28 days after the second AZD1222 dose. The rearrangement links TRBV19 to TRBJ1-5, with D possibly being TRBD1 (5 bases). This TCR was recovered from an adult who received the AZD1222 COVID-19 vaccine. The CDR3, as DNA: TGTGCCAGTAGTATACAGGGAATTAGCAATCAGCCCCAGCATTTT. As protein: CASSIQGISNQPQHF.